Listed below are T cell receptor beta chains from one sample, sequenced in a study of T cells in Graves' hyperthyroidism and ophthalmopathy. TCRdb analysed the multiplex PCR reads with MiXCR anew, one entry per CDR3 protein. The sample carries about 410,000 distinct CDR3 sequences, about 14% recorded once. The sample was blood. These receptors were obtained from a woman between 25 and 40 years old with Graves' ophthalmopathy. Each CDR3 is given with its conserved first and last residue. A D gene is named only where the DNA matches it firmly. The size of a clone is reported for some rows only, either as once, few or many, or as a class for expanded clones.

CDR3aa: CASGQGVSYEQYF; CDR3nt: TGTGCTAGTGGACAGGGAGTATCCTACGAGCAGTACTTC; j_gene: TRBJ2-7; abundance: few; v_gene: TRBV12-5; d_gene: .
CDR3aa: CACPGITTYEQYF; CDR3nt: TGTGCCTGTCCGGGAATCACAACCTACGAGCAGTACTTC; j_gene: TRBJ2-7; abundance: many; v_gene: TRBV30; d_gene: .
CDR3aa: CASSQGASQRNEQFF; CDR3nt: TGTGCCAGCAGCCAAGGGGCATCCCAACGGAATGAGCAGTTCTTC; j_gene: TRBJ2-1; abundance: few; v_gene: TRBV4-2; d_gene: .
CDR3aa: CASSQESYNYGYTF; CDR3nt: TGTGCCAGCAGCCAAGAGAGCTACAACTATGGCTACACCTTC; j_gene: TRBJ1-2; abundance: once; v_gene: TRBV13; d_gene: .
CDR3aa: CSAAQGGANEKLFF; CDR3nt: TGCAGTGCTGCACAAGGAGGGGCTAATGAAAAACTGTTTTTT; j_gene: TRBJ1-4; abundance: few; v_gene: TRBV20-1; d_gene: .
CDR3aa: CASSLGFRYGYTF; CDR3nt: TGTGCCAGCAGTTTGGGGTTTAGGTATGGCTACACCTTC; j_gene: TRBJ1-2; abundance: .; v_gene: TRBV28; d_gene: .
CDR3aa: CASSYVRTQYF; CDR3nt: TGTGCCAGCAGCTACGTACGTACGCAGTATTTT; j_gene: TRBJ2-3; abundance: many; v_gene: TRBV7-2; d_gene: .
CDR3aa: CAISEIPGGNNEQFF; CDR3nt: TGTGCCATCAGTGAGATTCCGGGGGGGAACAATGAGCAGTTCTTC; j_gene: TRBJ2-1; abundance: .; v_gene: TRBV10-3; d_gene: TRBD2
CDR3aa: CASSGDRDLGEQFF; CDR3nt: TGTGCCAGCAGCGGAGACAGGGACCTGGGTGAGCAGTTCTTC; j_gene: TRBJ2-1; abundance: many; v_gene: TRBV9; d_gene: TRBD1
CDR3aa: CASSQGQGSGEPQHF; CDR3nt: TGTGCCAGCAGCCAGGGACAGGGGTCGGGAGAGCCCCAGCATTTT; j_gene: TRBJ1-5; abundance: many; v_gene: TRBV11-2; d_gene: TRBD1
CDR3aa: CSVGGPGQGSSDTQYF; CDR3nt: TGCAGCGTTGGTGGGCCCGGGCAGGGTTCATCAGATACGCAGTATTTT; j_gene: TRBJ2-3; abundance: few; v_gene: TRBV29-1; d_gene: .
CDR3aa: CASSRDRLYEQYF; CDR3nt: TGTGCCAGCAGCCGGGACAGGCTCTACGAGCAGTACTTC; j_gene: TRBJ2-7; abundance: many; v_gene: TRBV11-2; d_gene: TRBD1
CDR3aa: CSARRRFGVMNTEAFF; CDR3nt: TGCAGTGCTAGGCGGAGATTCGGGGTAATGAACACTGAAGCTTTCTTT; j_gene: TRBJ1-1; abundance: many; v_gene: TRBV20-1; d_gene: .
CDR3aa: CASSVLGPSTDTQYF; CDR3nt: TGTGCCAGCAGTGTCCTGGGGCCGTCCACAGATACGCAGTATTTT; j_gene: TRBJ2-3; abundance: many; v_gene: TRBV2; d_gene: .
CDR3aa: CSATSSDRDYQPQHF; CDR3nt: TGCAGTGCCACTTCTTCGGACAGAGACTATCAGCCCCAGCATTTT; j_gene: TRBJ1-5; abundance: many; v_gene: TRBV20-1; d_gene: .
CDR3aa: CSASILAGEADTQYF; CDR3nt: TGCAGTGCTAGTATCCTAGCGGGGGAGGCGGATACGCAGTATTTT; j_gene: TRBJ2-3; abundance: many; v_gene: TRBV20-1; d_gene: TRBD2
CDR3aa: CASRPSGKTYEQYF; CDR3nt: TGTGCCAGCAGACCTTCCGGGAAAACCTACGAGCAGTACTTC; j_gene: TRBJ2-7; abundance: many; v_gene: TRBV6-1; d_gene: .
CDR3aa: CASSQATGSHEQYF; CDR3nt: TGTGCCAGCAGCCAAGCGACAGGGTCCCACGAGCAGTACTTC; j_gene: TRBJ2-7; abundance: .; v_gene: TRBV3-1; d_gene: TRBD1
CDR3aa: CASRAIEQYF; CDR3nt: TGTGCCAGCAGGGCCATCGAGCAGTACTTC; j_gene: TRBJ2-7; abundance: many; v_gene: TRBV2; d_gene: .
CDR3aa: CASGGRGQLKFSGNTIYF; CDR3nt: TGTGCTAGTGGTGGAAGAGGACAGCTCAAATTTTCTGGAAACACCATATATTTT; j_gene: TRBJ1-3; abundance: many; v_gene: TRBV12-5; d_gene: .
CDR3aa: CATSRLSAGTRSNEQFF; CDR3nt: TGTGCCACCAGCCGGCTTTCCGCCGGGACTAGAAGCAATGAGCAGTTCTTC; j_gene: TRBJ2-1; abundance: many; v_gene: TRBV15; d_gene: TRBD2
CDR3aa: CASNTGSSNYGYTF; CDR3nt: TGTGCCAGTAATACTGGGTCTTCGAACTATGGCTACACCTTC; j_gene: TRBJ1-2; abundance: many; v_gene: TRBV19; d_gene: .
CDR3aa: CASSLSTGDNEQFF; CDR3nt: TGTGCCAGCAGCTTAAGTACAGGAGACAATGAGCAGTTCTTC; j_gene: TRBJ2-1; abundance: many; v_gene: TRBV5-8; d_gene: .
CDR3aa: CSARPPGRANTEAFF; CDR3nt: TGCAGTGCTAGGCCCCCGGGTAGGGCAAACACTGAAGCTTTCTTT; j_gene: TRBJ1-1; abundance: many; v_gene: TRBV20-1; d_gene: .
CDR3aa: CSANPRSTIYEQYF; CDR3nt: TGCAGTGCTAACCCCAGGAGCACTATCTACGAGCAGTACTTC; j_gene: TRBJ2-7; abundance: .; v_gene: TRBV20-1; d_gene: .
CDR3aa: CASSSLTVGGLTEAFF; CDR3nt: TGTGCCAGCAGTTCCCTGACAGTGGGAGGGCTTACTGAAGCTTTCTTT; j_gene: TRBJ1-1; abundance: many; v_gene: TRBV6-2/TRBV6-3; d_gene: .
CDR3aa: CASTMGQGTDTQYF; CDR3nt: TGTGCCAGTACCATGGGACAGGGAACAGATACGCAGTATTTT; j_gene: TRBJ2-3; abundance: .; v_gene: TRBV19; d_gene: TRBD1
CDR3aa: CASSLLPTVYGYTF; CDR3nt: TGTGCCAGCAGTTTACTTCCCACAGTCTATGGCTACACCTTC; j_gene: TRBJ1-2; abundance: many; v_gene: TRBV28; d_gene: .
CDR3aa: CASSQWEGEEQYF; CDR3nt: TGTGCCAGCAGCCAGTGGGAGGGAGAGGAGCAGTACTTC; j_gene: TRBJ2-7; abundance: many; v_gene: TRBV11-1; d_gene: TRBD2
CDR3aa: CASSLTGSRSGNTIYF; CDR3nt: TGTGCCAGCAGTTTAACCGGTTCCCGCTCTGGAAACACCATATATTTT; j_gene: TRBJ1-3; abundance: many; v_gene: TRBV12-3/TRBV12-4; d_gene: .
CDR3aa: CASSLLTFPLADQLAFF; CDR3nt: TGTGCCAGCAGTTTATTAACATTCCCTCTGGCGGACCAGTTAGCTTTCTTT; j_gene: TRBJ1-1; abundance: many; v_gene: TRBV28; d_gene: .
CDR3aa: CASSLESEGEQFF; CDR3nt: TGTGCCAGCAGCTTGGAGTCCGAGGGTGAGCAGTTCTTC; j_gene: TRBJ2-1; abundance: .; v_gene: TRBV5-5; d_gene: .
CDR3aa: CATSRHRQGGTGELFF; CDR3nt: TGTGCCACCAGCAGACACCGACAGGGTGGAACCGGGGAGCTGTTTTTT; j_gene: TRBJ2-2; abundance: once; v_gene: TRBV15; d_gene: TRBD1
CDR3aa: CASSYFTGELFF; CDR3nt: TGTGCCAGCAGTTACTTCACCGGGGAGCTGTTTTTT; j_gene: TRBJ2-2; abundance: once; v_gene: TRBV6-5; d_gene: .
CDR3aa: CASRRMANTEAFF; CDR3nt: TGTGCCAGCAGACGCATGGCGAACACTGAAGCTTTCTTT; j_gene: TRBJ1-1; abundance: many; v_gene: TRBV3-1; d_gene: .
CDR3aa: CASSPPRRAYEQYF; CDR3nt: TGTGCCAGCTCACCACCGCGCAGGGCCTACGAGCAGTACTTC; j_gene: TRBJ2-7; abundance: many; v_gene: TRBV18; d_gene: .
CDR3aa: CASSLGAGANTDTQYF; CDR3nt: TGTGCCAGCAGCTTGGGTGCGGGGGCAAACACAGATACGCAGTATTTT; j_gene: TRBJ2-3; abundance: many; v_gene: TRBV11-2; d_gene: .
CDR3aa: CASSLDLGIQYF; CDR3nt: TGTGCCAGCTCCCTAGACCTGGGCATTCAGTACTTC; j_gene: TRBJ2-4; abundance: many; v_gene: TRBV18; d_gene: .
CDR3aa: CASSQVRDEKLFF; CDR3nt: TGTGCCAGCAGCCAAGTCAGGGATGAAAAACTGTTTTTT; j_gene: TRBJ1-4; abundance: .; v_gene: TRBV14; d_gene: .
CDR3aa: CASRVADAGNQPQHF; CDR3nt: TGTGCCAGCCGGGTGGCGGACGCGGGAAATCAGCCCCAGCATTTT; j_gene: TRBJ1-5; abundance: few; v_gene: TRBV27; d_gene: .